This TCR beta chain is from a study of blood T cell repertoires in COVID-19. V was shortened by 0 bases and J by 8 bases, with 10 bases between the two germline ends. This CDR3 is built from 13 residues. Germline V gene sequence: CDR1 WSHSY, CDR2 SAAADI. Per the authors' pipeline: The assay estimated nucleated cells by amplifying reference gene primers. The method was immunoSEQ multiplex PCR; TCRdb's version includes in-frame clones alone and lacks a portion of them. V, J and clone size derive from that table, while D and trimming were established from the DNA sequence. The table has over 200,000 clones, approximately 80% seen once.

Sequencing was carried out using PBMCs or T cells enriched from blood (not recorded which). This TCR was sampled from a man between 60 and 75 years old who had recovered from COVID-19. V and J are TRBV10-2 and TRBJ1-1; D gene ambiguous. CDR3 region: CASSESDGVEAFF. Written as DNA, the CDR3 is TGCGCCAGCAGTGAGTCTGACGGGGTCGAAGCTTTCTTT.